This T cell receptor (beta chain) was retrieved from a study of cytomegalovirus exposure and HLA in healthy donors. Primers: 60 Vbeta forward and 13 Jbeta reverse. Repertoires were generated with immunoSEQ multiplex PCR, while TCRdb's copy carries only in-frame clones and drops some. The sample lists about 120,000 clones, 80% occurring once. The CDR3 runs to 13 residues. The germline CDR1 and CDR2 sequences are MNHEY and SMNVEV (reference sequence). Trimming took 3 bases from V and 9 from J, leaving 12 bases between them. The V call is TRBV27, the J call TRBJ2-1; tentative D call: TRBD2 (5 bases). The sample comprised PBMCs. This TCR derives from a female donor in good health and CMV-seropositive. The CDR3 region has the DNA TGTGCCAGCAGTTTTACGATCGGAGGTGAGCAGTTCTTC. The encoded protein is CASSFTIGGEQFF.